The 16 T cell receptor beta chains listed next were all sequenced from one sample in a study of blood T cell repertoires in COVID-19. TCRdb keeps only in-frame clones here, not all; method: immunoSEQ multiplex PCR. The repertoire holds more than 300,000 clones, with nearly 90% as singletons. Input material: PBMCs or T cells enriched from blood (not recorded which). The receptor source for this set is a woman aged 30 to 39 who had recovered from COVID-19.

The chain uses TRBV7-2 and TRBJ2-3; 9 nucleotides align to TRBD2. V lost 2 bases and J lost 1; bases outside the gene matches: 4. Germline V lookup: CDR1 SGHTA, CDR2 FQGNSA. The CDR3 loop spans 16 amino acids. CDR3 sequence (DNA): TGTGCCAGCAGCTTATCGGAGCGGGGGGGCACAGATACGCAGTATTTT. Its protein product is CASSLSERGGTDTQYF. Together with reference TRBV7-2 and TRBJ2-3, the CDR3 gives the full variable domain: GAGVSQSPSNKVTEKGKDVELRCDPISGHTALYWYRQSLGQGLEFLIYFQGNSAPDKSGLPSDRFSAERTGGSVSTLTIQRTQQEDSAVYLCASSLSERGGTDTQYFGPGTRLTVL.

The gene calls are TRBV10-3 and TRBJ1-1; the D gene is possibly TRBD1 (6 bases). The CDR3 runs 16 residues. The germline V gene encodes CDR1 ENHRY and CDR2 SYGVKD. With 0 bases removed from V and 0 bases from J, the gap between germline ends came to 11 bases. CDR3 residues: CAISESGGAMNTEAFF. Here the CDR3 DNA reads TGTGCCATCAGTGAGTCAGGGGGGGCTATGAACACTGAAGCTTTCTTT.

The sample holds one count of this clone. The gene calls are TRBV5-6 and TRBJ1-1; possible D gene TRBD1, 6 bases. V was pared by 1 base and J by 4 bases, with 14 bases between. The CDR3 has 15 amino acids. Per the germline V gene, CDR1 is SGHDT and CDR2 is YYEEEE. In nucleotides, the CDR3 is TGTGCCAGCAGCTTGTGGAACGCAGGGGCCACTGAAGCTTTCTTT. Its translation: CASSLWNAGATEAFF.

In nucleotides, the CDR3 is TGTGCCTGGAGTGTTAGTCAGGATCAGCCCCAGCATTTT. It codes for CAWSVSQDQPQHF. The chain uses TRBV30 and TRBJ1-5; D is unclear. V was shortened by 0 bases and J by 5 bases, with 8 bases between the two germline ends. Per germline, CDR1 GTSNPN and CDR2 SVGIG (reference sequence). The CDR3 is 13 amino acids.

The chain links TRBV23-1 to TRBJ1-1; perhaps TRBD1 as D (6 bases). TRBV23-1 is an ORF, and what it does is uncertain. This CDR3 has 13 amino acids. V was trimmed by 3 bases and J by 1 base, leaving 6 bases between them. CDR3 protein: CASSQGANTEAFF. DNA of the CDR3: TGCGCCAGCAGTCAGGGGGCGAACACTGAAGCTTTCTTT.

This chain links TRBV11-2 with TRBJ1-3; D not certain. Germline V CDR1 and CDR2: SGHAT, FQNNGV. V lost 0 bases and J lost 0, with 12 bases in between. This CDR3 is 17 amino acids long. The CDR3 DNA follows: TGTGCCAGCAGCTTAGATCGGAGAGGCCCCTCTGGAAACACCATATATTTT. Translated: CASSLDRRGPSGNTIYF.

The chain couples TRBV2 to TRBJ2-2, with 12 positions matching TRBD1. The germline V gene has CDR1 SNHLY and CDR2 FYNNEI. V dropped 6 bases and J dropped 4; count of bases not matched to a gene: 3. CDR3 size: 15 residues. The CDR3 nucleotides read TGTGCCAGCAGGGGGACAGGGGGCGCCACCGGGGAGCTGTTTTTT. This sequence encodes CASRGTGGATGELFF.

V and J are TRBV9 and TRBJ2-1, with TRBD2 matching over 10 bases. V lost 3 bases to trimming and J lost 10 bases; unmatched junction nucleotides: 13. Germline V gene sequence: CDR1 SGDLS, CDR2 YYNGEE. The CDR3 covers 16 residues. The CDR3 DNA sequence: TGTGCCAGCAGCGCCCCGGCGGGTAGCGGGGGGCCGGAGCAGTTCTTC. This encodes CASSAPAGSGGPEQFF. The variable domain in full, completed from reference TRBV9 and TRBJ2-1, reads DSGVTQTPKHLITATGQRVTLRCSPRSGDLSVYWYQQSLDQGLQFLIQYYNGEERAKGNILERFSAQQFPDLHSELNLSSLELGDSALYFCASSAPAGSGGPEQFFGPGTRLTVL.

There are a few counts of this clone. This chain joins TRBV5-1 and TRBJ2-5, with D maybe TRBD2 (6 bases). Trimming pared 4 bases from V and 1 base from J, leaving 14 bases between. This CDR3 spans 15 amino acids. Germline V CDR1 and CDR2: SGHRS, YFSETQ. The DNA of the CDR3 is TGCGCCAGCAGCCGTACGCGGGGACCCCAAGAGACCCAGTACTTC. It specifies CASSRTRGPQETQYF.

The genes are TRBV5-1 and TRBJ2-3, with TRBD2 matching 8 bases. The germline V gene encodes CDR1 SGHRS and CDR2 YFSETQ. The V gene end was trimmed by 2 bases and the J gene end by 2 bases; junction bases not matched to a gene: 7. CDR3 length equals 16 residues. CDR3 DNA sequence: TGCGCCAGCAGCTTTACGCCGGGGGGGAACACAGATACGCAGTATTTT. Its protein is CASSFTPGGNTDTQYF. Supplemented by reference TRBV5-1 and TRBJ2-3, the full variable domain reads KAGVTQTPRYLIKTRGQQVTLSCSPISGHRSVSWYQQTPGQGLQFLFEYFSETQRNKGNFPGRFSGRQFSNSRSEMNVSTLELGDSALYLCASSFTPGGNTDTQYFGPGTRLTVL.

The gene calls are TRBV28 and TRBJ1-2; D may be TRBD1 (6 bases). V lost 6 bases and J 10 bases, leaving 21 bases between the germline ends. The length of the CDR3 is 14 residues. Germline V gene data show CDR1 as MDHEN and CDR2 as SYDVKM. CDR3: CASSSNGQFKIYTF. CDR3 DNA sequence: TGTGCCAGCAGCAGCAACGGACAGTTTAAGATCTACACCTTC.

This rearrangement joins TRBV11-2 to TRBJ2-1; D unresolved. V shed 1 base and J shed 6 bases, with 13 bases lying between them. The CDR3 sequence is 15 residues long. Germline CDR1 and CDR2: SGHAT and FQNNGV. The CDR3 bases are TGTGCCAGCAGCTTAGGGCCCGCTGTGGCCAATGAGCAGTTCTTC. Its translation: CASSLGPAVANEQFF.

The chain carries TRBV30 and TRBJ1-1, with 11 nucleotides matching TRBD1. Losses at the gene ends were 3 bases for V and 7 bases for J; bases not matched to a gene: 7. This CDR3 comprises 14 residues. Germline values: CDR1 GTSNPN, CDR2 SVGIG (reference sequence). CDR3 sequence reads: CAWSSGQGAGEAFF. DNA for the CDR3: TGTGCCTGGAGCTCAGGACAGGGGGCAGGTGAAGCTTTCTTT.

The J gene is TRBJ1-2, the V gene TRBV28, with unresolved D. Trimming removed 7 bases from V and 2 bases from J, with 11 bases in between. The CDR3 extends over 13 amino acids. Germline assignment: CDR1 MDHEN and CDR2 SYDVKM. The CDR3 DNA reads TGTGCCAGCAAAGAGGGCGGGAACTATGGCTACACCTTC. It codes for CASKEGGNYGYTF.

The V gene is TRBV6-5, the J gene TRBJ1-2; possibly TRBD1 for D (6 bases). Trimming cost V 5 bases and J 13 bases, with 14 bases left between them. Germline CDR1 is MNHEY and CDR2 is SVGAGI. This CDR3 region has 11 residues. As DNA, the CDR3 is TGTGCCAGCAGTCCCACAGAGGGGGTCACCTTC. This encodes CASSPTEGVTF.

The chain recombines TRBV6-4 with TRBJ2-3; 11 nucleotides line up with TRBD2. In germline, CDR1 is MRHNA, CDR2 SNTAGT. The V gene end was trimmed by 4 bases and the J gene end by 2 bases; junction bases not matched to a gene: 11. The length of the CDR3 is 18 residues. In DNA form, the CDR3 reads TGTGCCAGCAGTGTATCCTTCCGTAGCGGGGGGGCCACAGATACGCAGTATTTT. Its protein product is CASSVSFRSGGATDTQYF.